This T cell receptor beta chain is from a study of Graves' ophthalmopathy and Graves' hyperthyroidism. In the study overall: Blood was drawn at initial diagnosis, before any treatment. Findings and limits, study-wide: Also, most clonotypes expanded in the thyroid above 0.001 frequency appeared in blood.

Each donor who had ophthalmopathy showed moderate-to-severe activity, a CAS of ≥3, a NOSPECS of ≥4, and a duration under 3 months. Establishment of the diagnosis relied upon clinical symptoms, serum thyroxine, TRAb, thyroid ultrasound and orbital computed tomography. The ends were cut back, 3 bases at V and 0 bases at J, with 16 bases in the middle. The length of the CDR3 is 18 residues. From germline, CDR1 is SGDLS and CDR2 YYNGEE. This clonotype was seen only once. No antigen is known for it. Investigators amplified TCR beta CDR3 regions from RNA transcripts. First-round RT-PCR relied on HTBI primers, and a second-round multiplex PCR came next. TCRdb itself ran the multiplex PCR reads through MiXCR, one entry per CDR3 protein. This table has almost 750,000 distinct CDR3 sequences, approximately 40% appearing once.

The clonotype originates from an adult man with Graves' ophthalmopathy. Sequencing was performed on peripheral blood. The V and J genes are TRBV9 and TRBJ2-6, with a tentative D call TRBD1 (5 bases). CDR3 amino acids: CASSAGRTLNSGANVLTF. In nucleotides, the CDR3 is TGTGCCAGCAGCGCAGGCAGGACACTCAACTCTGGGGCCAACGTCCTGACTTTC.